Listed here is a single TCR beta chain. The source of the sample is a study of blood T cell repertoires in COVID-19. Turning to the study itself: Italy, Spain and the United States were the sources of the convalescent and acute COVID-19 samples.

Assay: immunoSEQ multiplex PCR; the TCRdb copy retains only in-frame clones and omits some. The table shows 150,000 to 200,000 clones, with 88% occurring only once. CDR3 size: 15 residues. Trimming left V 4 bases short and J 4 bases short, with 14 bases between. The germline CDR1 and CDR2 sequences are SQVTM and ANQGSEA. This TCR came from a human donor in a cohort sampled during active COVID-19. Sequences were obtained from peripheral blood. V gene TRBV29-1 combines with J gene TRBJ2-6; tentatively, D is TRBD1 (6 bases). The CDR3 nucleotides are TGCAGCGTTGCAACAGGGCTTTCGGGGGCCAACGTCCTGACTTTC. This gives the protein CSVATGLSGANVLTF.